This TCR beta chain stems from a study of Ad26.COV2.S vaccination and SARS-CoV-2 variants. Turning to the study itself: Intramuscular Ad26.COV2.S at 5x10^10 or 1x10^11 viral particles. The study's findings and limits: TCR breadth and depth analyses may have underestimated total T cell responses.

The treatment was: some 20 received Ad26.COV2.S at low or high dose, single or two shots; roughly 5 received placebo; per-sample allocation not given. All samples were drawn on day 63, counting from the first vaccine or placebo injection. Participants' vaccine, an Ad26 vector, delivered Wuhan-strain SARS-CoV-2 spike. On this clone: Its antigen is undetermined.

Sequenced by immunoSEQ multiplex PCR; TCRdb stores in-frame clones only, minus some. The sample includes about 460,000 clones, approximately 90% of them seen just once. In germline, CDR1 is MGHDK, CDR2 SYGVNS. V was trimmed by 7 bases and J by 0 bases, leaving 7 bases between them. This CDR3 contains 13 residues. This receptor was identified in a person between 18 and 60 years old who received the Ad26.COV2.S COVID-19 vaccine or a placebo. The V and J genes are TRBV25-1 and TRBJ1-3, with D unresolved. Sequenced material: peripheral blood, taken in a trial of Ad26.COV2.S vaccine versus placebo. CDR3 DNA: TGTGCCAGCATCACAAACTCTGGAAACACCATATATTTT. Translated: CASITNSGNTIYF.